This T cell receptor (beta chain) was retrieved from a study of shared clonotypes between healthy human individuals. Regarding the study as a whole: Of the naive CD4 clonotypes, roughly 5% were shared across four donors. Among the subsets, naive ones generally showed larger estimated richness than memory ones.

With respect to this clone: The antigen is unknown.

Every donor was a Caucasian adult from Nashville, Tennessee. Method: immunoSEQ multiplex PCR; TCRdb's copy keeps in-frame clones and lacks some. Here the sample spans approximately 2.1 million clones, 90% to 95% being singletons. The sequenced sample was naive CD4+ T cells from PBMCs. The subset was: CD45RA+ positively selected. This clonotype was sampled from a man aged 18 to 30 in good health. Some clones in this sample may be carry-over from other donors' samples.

CDR3 DNA: TGTGCCAGCAGTCGGGAGGTTCTCTACAATGAGCAGTTCTTC. It codes for CASSREVLYNEQFF. This rearrangement joins TRBV7-2 to TRBJ2-1; 7 bases map to TRBD2. Losses at the gene ends were 6 bases for V and 3 bases for J; bases not matched to a gene: 5. The CDR3 contains 14 residues. CDR1 is SGHTA and CDR2 is FQGNSA in the germline V gene.